Listed below are T cell receptor beta chains from one sample, sequenced in a study of T cells in Graves' hyperthyroidism and ophthalmopathy. In TCRdb, the multiplex PCR reads were re-called with MiXCR into one record per CDR3 protein. Of 600,000 to 850,000 distinct CDR3 sequences in the sample, roughly a sixth were seen once. The material sequenced was blood. These receptors were taken from a woman in her forties or fifties with Graves' hyperthyroidism that later progressed to Graves' ophthalmopathy. Both conserved end residues are part of each CDR3. Each record gives: V gene, D gene, J gene, CDR3 protein. D genes are given only for firm matches.

>TRBV3-1|NA|TRBJ1-2
CASSQEFGVYGYTF
>TRBV5-6|NA|TRBJ2-5
CASSLEPLQETQYF
>TRBV3-1|NA|TRBJ1-1
CASSPPGGSNTEAFF
>TRBV5-6|NA|TRBJ2-3
CASSPLRPDTQYF
>TRBV7-2|TRBD2|TRBJ2-1
CASSLVSLAGGPGEQFF
>TRBV5-1|NA|TRBJ2-2
CASSFTRGDTGELFF
>TRBV19|NA|TRBJ1-1
CASSGQGIDHTEAFF
>TRBV29-1|TRBD1|TRBJ1-4
CSVRDRYNEKLFF
>TRBV7-9|NA|TRBJ1-1
CASSPSAENTEAFF
>TRBV3-1|TRBD2|TRBJ2-1
CASSLPDLAGGPNEQFF
>TRBV27|NA|TRBJ1-2
CASSLSGGTVYGYTF
>TRBV6-5|NA|TRBJ1-1
CASSYRGGATEAFF
>TRBV2|TRBD1|TRBJ1-2
CASSEEWGTGASRGYTF
>TRBV7-9|TRBD1|TRBJ1-2
CASSLSGQLYGYTF
>TRBV19|NA|TRBJ1-1
CASSIEARVNTEAFF
>TRBV7-9|NA|TRBJ1-3
CASISHSGNTIYF
>TRBV10-3|TRBD2|TRBJ2-7
CAIVVPSGASYEQYF
>TRBV27|NA|TRBJ2-5
CASSSLDRLQETQYF
>TRBV3-1|NA|TRBJ2-5
CASSQDGRAIQETQYF
>TRBV12-5|NA|TRBJ2-4
CASGSEAKNIQYF
>TRBV10-3|NA|TRBJ2-3
CAISEQGSWDTQYF
>TRBV27|NA|TRBJ2-1
CASSLRGYNEQFF
>TRBV3-1|TRBD1|TRBJ1-4
CASSLTGRVEKLFF
>TRBV18|NA|TRBJ1-3
CASSPPRTTRGNTIYF
>TRBV12-3/TRBV12-4|TRBD1|TRBJ1-4
CASSRTGTPGKLFF
>TRBV7-9|NA|TRBJ2-5
CASSVPGAQETQYF
>TRBV20-1|TRBD1|TRBJ2-4
CSATGGAKNIQYF
>TRBV19|TRBD2|TRBJ2-7
CASSVGLAGGREQYF
>TRBV2|TRBD1|TRBJ1-4
CASKINRGNEKLFF
>TRBV20-1|TRBD1|TRBJ1-1
CSARGDRKGEAFF
>TRBV19|NA|TRBJ1-4
CASSGTGHFNEKLFF
>TRBV30|TRBD1|TRBJ1-6
CAWSADRGGNSPLHF
>TRBV6-2/TRBV6-3|TRBD1|TRBJ1-1
CASSSGQGNAEAFF
>TRBV15|TRBD1|TRBJ1-5
CATSRTGTGGNQPQHF
>TRBV2|TRBD2|TRBJ2-1
CASGGLAGGNNEQFF
>TRBV7-2|NA|TRBJ1-1
CASSLEAIRTWNTEAFF
>TRBV5-8|NA|TRBJ2-5
CASSLPWQGETQYF
>TRBV11-2|NA|TRBJ1-6
CASGRGNSPLHF
>TRBV3-1|NA|TRBJ2-2
CASSNLPGNTGELFF
>TRBV7-2|NA|TRBJ2-7
CASSLAPLGYHEQYF
>TRBV7-9|TRBD2|TRBJ2-1
CASRVRLGTSGGAVYNEQFF
>TRBV6-1|NA|TRBJ2-7
CASDSQGYEQYF
>TRBV20-1|NA|TRBJ1-1
CSASGHYTEAFF
>TRBV7-3|TRBD2|TRBJ2-5
CASSDSGGKTQYF
>TRBV12-3/TRBV12-4|TRBD1|TRBJ1-5
CASSLEQGMNQPQHF
>TRBV10-2|TRBD1|TRBJ1-2
CASSESKTGKINYGYTF